This T cell receptor (beta chain) was obtained from a study of cytomegalovirus exposure and HLA in healthy donors. Whole-study context: From about 200 million T cells, an earlier analysis saw 90 million to 130 million unique TCR beta sequences. Findings and limits, study-wide: An analysis done earlier found most TCR beta V segments productive about 87% or about 30% of the time. There were reportedly fewer N-insertions in an Asian-associated ancestry cluster than the roughly 670-donor mean, in a later analysis.

Healthy donors of bone marrow made up the group. Both 60 Vbeta primers and 13 Jbeta primers went into the PCR. Sequencing used immunoSEQ multiplex PCR; TCRdb keeps in-frame clones, though not all of them. The sample holds around 220,000 clones, roughly 75% seen once. Note on this clone: What it binds is not known.

The source of this sequence is a woman in her 30s in good health and CMV-seronegative. The sample was PBMCs.

The CDR3: CASSLELASYTGELFF. In nucleotides, the CDR3 is TGTGCCAGCAGCTTAGAACTAGCGTCATACACCGGGGAGCTGTTTTTT. V and J are TRBV11-2 and TRBJ2-2; 7 nucleotides line up with TRBD2. With V trimmed by 0 bases and J by 3 bases, 4 bases remained unmatched. Germline V gene sequence: CDR1 SGHAT, CDR2 FQNNGV. The CDR3 has 16 amino acids.